This T cell receptor beta chain appears in the sequencing data of a study of a mutant IDH1 vaccine in newly diagnosed glioma. About the research overall: The sex distribution of treated patients was about 62% male and 37.5% female, with a mean age of roughly 40 years. Before enrollment, the patients had been treated with radiotherapy alone, temozolomide alone, or both together. Most of them had received both.

Method: immunoSEQ multiplex PCR; TCRdb's copy keeps in-frame clones and lacks some. The repertoire includes 58,000 or so clones, about 90% of them detected once, and 1.1% to 1.5% sits in the top ten. Turning to this clone: Antigen specificity is unknown.

Sample time point: week 23, last vaccination. Alongside topical imiquimod, each dose of vaccine comprised 300 ug of mutant IDH1 20-mer peptide. Findings of the study overall: Evidence of vaccine-induced immune responses was documented in approximately 93% of patients.

The CDR3 covers 12 residues. With 4 bases removed from V and 2 bases from J, the gap between germline ends came to 5 bases. Germline V gene data show CDR1 as SGHRS and CDR2 as YFSETQ. The genes are TRBV5-1 and TRBJ2-3; weak D call: TRBD2 (5 bases). Source: PBMCs, taken from a glioma patient whose treatment included an IDH1 peptide vaccine. The receptor was isolated from a man aged 35-49 years with glioma. The CDR3 protein is CASSGLTDTQYF. CDR3 bases: TGCGCCAGCAGCGGACTCACAGATACGCAGTATTTT.